The table lists the clone carrying this T cell receptor beta chain with a count of one. CDR3 size: 19 residues. In germline, CDR1 is SGHDN, CDR2 FVKESK. V shed 4 bases and J 5 bases; nucleotides not matched to a gene: 19. The source of the sample is a study of blood T cell repertoires in COVID-19. Study-wide context: Nucleic acid was either cDNA or gDNA, and it came from T cells, B-cell-depleted T cells, or PBMCs.

Original data processing: Reference gene primer amplification gave estimated nucleated cell counts. The table came from immunoSEQ multiplex PCR; TCRdb's copy has only in-frame clones and leaves some out. The V and J calls and the clone size are those of that table, but D and trimming were determined from the DNA. The sample has about 250,000 clones, 85% to 90% seen once. The rearrangement uses TRBV14 and TRBJ2-5; 10 bases align to TRBD2. The source material was PBMCs or T cells enriched from blood (not recorded which). The clonotype originates from a woman between 18 and 29 years old who had recovered from COVID-19. For the CDR3, the DNA is TGTGCCAGCAGCCTCCGCCGGGGGAGCGGGGGGGCCTTTCAGGAGACCCAGTACTTC. It encodes CASSLRRGSGGAFQETQYF.